This record concerns one T cell receptor beta chain sequence. These data originate in a study of blood T cell repertoires in COVID-19. The CDR3 spans 16 residues. V shed 0 bases and J 4 bases; nucleotides not matched to a gene: 7. Germline V gene data show CDR1 as SGDLS and CDR2 as YYNGEE. Profiling relied on immunoSEQ multiplex PCR, and the TCRdb table lists in-frame clones only, not all of them. The table records roughly 230,000 clones, around 90% of them present only once. The material sequenced was peripheral blood. The chain links TRBV9 to TRBJ2-5; 9 bases agree with TRBD2. This clonotype originated in a man aged 25 to 40 with COVID-19, enrolled during active disease. The CDR3, as DNA: TGTGCCAGCAGCGTAGCGGCGGGGGGGCGAGGAGAGACCCAGTACTTC. It codes for CASSVAAGGRGETQYF.